These T cell receptor beta chains were read from a single sample in a study of blood T cell repertoires in COVID-19. This table comes from immunoSEQ multiplex PCR, and its TCRdb copy is limited to in-frame clones, with some not included. This sample has about 300,000 clones, with 80% to 90% found just once. Sequencing was done on a sample of peripheral blood. These receptors all stem from a woman between 35 and 50 years old who had recovered from COVID-19. Each CDR3 is given with its conserved first and last residue. D genes are given only for firm matches. The listing skips clone size in some rows; elsewhere it reads once, few, many or a size class.

clone_size | j_call | d_call | v_call | cdr3_nt | cdr3_aa
NA | TRBJ2-3 | TRBD2 | TRBV7-8 | TGTGCCAGCAGCTTAGAGCCCCTGGGGGGGAGGAGCACAGATACGCAGTATTTT | CASSLEPLGGRSTDTQYF
NA | TRBJ2-4 | TRBD2 | TRBV5-5 | TGTGCCAGCAGCTTGGGGGCGGGGGGGCCCCTAGCCAAAAACATTCAGTACTTC | CASSLGAGGPLAKNIQYF
NA | TRBJ2-3 | NA | TRBV18 | TGTGCCAGCTCCCCCCTTCGTAGCACAGATACGCAGTATTTT | CASSPLRSTDTQYF
NA | TRBJ2-3 | TRBD1 | TRBV6-5 | TGTGCCAGCAGTCTCGGGACAGCCTGGGGAGATACGCAGTATTTT | CASSLGTAWGDTQYF
NA | TRBJ1-6 | TRBD1 | TRBV29-1 | TGCAGCGTGCGTACCGGGACAGGCTATAATTCACCCCTCCACTTT | CSVRTGTGYNSPLHF
NA | TRBJ2-1 | TRBD2 | TRBV7-2 | TGTGCCAGCAGCTTAGAAGGTAGCGGGGGACCCTACAATGAGCAGTTCTTC | CASSLEGSGGPYNEQFF
NA | TRBJ2-7 | NA | TRBV5-1 | TGCGCCAGCGGACAGTCCAGCTACGAGCAGTACTTC | CASGQSSYEQYF
NA | TRBJ2-7 | TRBD2 | TRBV6-5 | TGTGCCAGCAGTTACGCTAGCGGGAGGCTCTACGAGCAGTACTTC | CASSYASGRLYEQYF
NA | TRBJ1-6 | TRBD1 | TRBV6-5 | TGTGCCAGCAGGACAGGGGGCGTCGGTTCACCCCTCCACTTT | CASRTGGVGSPLHF
NA | TRBJ2-1 | NA | TRBV30 | TGTGCCTGGGCAAGGGGGGGCTACAATGAGCAGTTCTTC | CAWARGGYNEQFF
many | TRBJ1-1 | NA | TRBV27 | TGTGCCAGCAGTTTATTCTTCGGATCAGGGGAAGCTTTCTTT | CASSLFFGSGEAFF
NA | TRBJ1-5 | NA | TRBV19 | TGTGCCAGTAGTATACTGGGGGGGAATCAGCCCCAGCATTTT | CASSILGGNQPQHF
NA | TRBJ1-2 | TRBD1 | TRBV18 | TGTGCCAGCTCACCGATAGGACAGGACTATGGCTACACCTTC | CASSPIGQDYGYTF
few | TRBJ1-4 | NA | TRBV5-1 | TGCGCCAGCAGCGCGGGAAATTGGGGTGATGAAAAACTGTTTTTT | CASSAGNWGDEKLFF
NA | TRBJ1-5 | NA | TRBV3-1/TRBV3-2 | TGTGCCAGCAGCCCAGGGTGGGACAATCAGCCCCAGCATTTT | CASSPGWDNQPQHF
NA | TRBJ2-5 | NA | TRBV13 | TGTGCCAGCAGCCTAGACAAAGAAGAGACCCAGTACTTC | CASSLDKEETQYF
NA | TRBJ1-4 | NA | TRBV4-3 | TGCGCCAGCAGCCAAGTTTCTTGGGGCACCGGAGGGATAAGAGAAAAACTGTTTTTT | CASSQVSWGTGGIREKLFF
NA | TRBJ2-1 | TRBD2 | TRBV19 | TGTGCCACCGGGACTAGCGGGGGGTACTGGCAGTTCTTC | CATGTSGGYWQFF
NA | TRBJ2-3 | NA | TRBV7-3 | TGTGCCAGCAGCTTGGCTAGCGCGCTGGATACGCAGTATTTT | CASSLASALDTQYF
NA | TRBJ2-1 | TRBD2 | TRBV5-4 | TGTGCCAGCAGCATAGGGACTAGCGGGGCTTACAATGAGCAGTTCTTC | CASSIGTSGAYNEQFF
NA | TRBJ2-3 | NA | TRBV10-1 | TGCGCCAGCAGGAACAGGGAAAGCACAGATACGCAGTATTTT | CASRNRESTDTQYF
once | TRBJ2-2 | TRBD2 | TRBV24-1 | TGTGCCACCAGTGATCCCGGGAGGGATAACACCGGGGAGCTGTTTTTT | CATSDPGRDNTGELFF
few | TRBJ2-7 | NA | TRBV4-3 | TGCGCCAGCAGCCGTTCCAGGGTATCATCCTACGAGCAGTACTTC | CASSRSRVSSYEQYF
NA | TRBJ2-5 | NA | TRBV12-3/TRBV12-4 | TGTGCCAGCAGTTTCTGGGAGGCCCAGTACTTC | CASSFWEAQYF
NA | TRBJ2-7 | NA | TRBV6-5 | TGTGCCAGCAGTTACTCGGGCACTGCTGAGCAGTACTTC | CASSYSGTAEQYF
NA | TRBJ1-6 | NA | TRBV14 | TGTGCCAGCAGCCAAGGGGGAGGCGCGTCACCCCTCCACTTT | CASSQGGGASPLHF
NA | TRBJ2-3 | TRBD2 | TRBV5-4 | TGTGCCAGCAGCTTGCGAACTAGCGGGCCCTCAGATACGCAGTATTTT | CASSLRTSGPSDTQYF
NA | TRBJ1-1 | NA | TRBV18 | TGTGCCAGCTCACCCCCGAGTGGGAGCACTGAAGCTTTCTTT | CASSPPSGSTEAFF
NA | TRBJ1-2 | NA | TRBV10-1 | TGCGCCAGCAGTGAGGCCAGGAACCCCCTCTATGGCTACACCTTC | CASSEARNPLYGYTF
once | TRBJ2-3 | NA | TRBV7-9 | TGTGCCAGCAGCCCCGATGTTACGCTAGCAGATACGCAGTATTTT | CASSPDVTLADTQYF
NA | TRBJ1-6 | NA | TRBV6-1 | TGTGCCAGCGGGCAGGTCTCTAATTCACCCCTCCACTTT | CASGQVSNSPLHF